Listed here are 22 T cell receptor beta chains from one sample, sequenced in a study of CD8 T cells in ankylosing spondylitis. MiXCR was run by TCRdb on the 5' RACE reads, yielding one entry per CDR3 protein. The sample shows 250,000 to 350,000 distinct CDR3 sequences, less than 25% of them seen only once. Sequencing was done on a sample of blood, either unsorted or a sorted T cell fraction (not recorded which). These receptors all stem from a female donor with ankylosing spondylitis or in good health (not recorded which).

This clonotype was recorded a few times. The V gene is TRBV7-2, the J gene TRBJ1-5; no reliable D call. Trimming removed 1 base at V and 5 bases at J, with 6 bases between. CDR3 size: 13 residues. Per germline, CDR1 SGHTA and CDR2 FQGNSA. The CDR3 nucleotides are TGTGCCAGCAGCTTAGGCCGCTATCAGCCCCAGCATTTT. It encodes CASSLGRYQPQHF.

This clonotype was seen more than once but under ten times. DNA for the CDR3: TGTGCCAGCTCACCGCTAGGGAAAGAGACCCAGTACTTC. Its translation is CASSPLGKETQYF. The chain recombines TRBV18 with TRBJ2-5; D remains ambiguous. The CDR3 length is 13 residues. Trimming took 3 bases from V and 3 from J, leaving 8 bases between them. Germline V gene data show CDR1 as KGHSH and CDR2 as LQKENI.

The chain recombines TRBV28 with TRBJ2-5, with TRBD2 matching 9 bases. Germline V CDR1 and CDR2: MDHEN, SYDVKM. The CDR3 spans 16 residues. V dropped 2 bases and J dropped 1; count of bases not matched to a gene: 5. The CDR3 bases are TGTGCCAGCAGTTTAGATGGTAGCGGGGGCCAAGAGACCCAGTACTTC. Encoded protein: CASSLDGSGGQETQYF.

This clonotype showed up many times. CDR3 coding DNA: TGCAGTGCAAATGACGGGACTATCGAGCAGTACTTC. Translating gives CSANDGTIEQYF. This chain uses TRBV20-1 with TRBJ2-7, with 7 bases that match TRBD2. The CDR3 extends over 12 amino acids. CDR1 and CDR2 from the germline V gene are DFQATT and SNEGSKA (reference sequence). Unmatched junction bases numbered 8, after V lost 6 bases and J lost 6 bases.

The rearrangement uses TRBV6-2 or TRBV6-3 and TRBJ1-2; D not certain. The CDR3 has 14 residues. The ends were cut back, 5 bases at V and 0 bases at J, with 10 bases in the middle. The germline V gene has CDR1 MNHEY and CDR2 SVGEGT. The CDR3: CASSQDGTNYGYTF. Written as DNA, the CDR3 is TGTGCCAGCAGTCAGGACGGGACTAACTATGGCTACACCTTC.

CDR3 residues: CASSPGTSGGGAKNIQYF. CDR3 DNA: TGCGCCAGCAGTCCCGGGACTAGCGGGGGGGGGGCCAAAAACATTCAGTACTTC. V and J are TRBV10-2 and TRBJ2-4; 16 bases agree with TRBD2. The length of the CDR3 is 18 residues. Trimming cost V 5 bases and J 1 base; bases outside gene matches: 5. The germline CDR1 and CDR2 sequences are WSHSY and SAAADI.

This clonotype was counted a few times. The rearrangement joins TRBV20-1 to TRBJ2-7; tentative D call: TRBD2 (5 bases). Per germline, CDR1 DFQATT and CDR2 SNEGSKA (reference sequence). The V gene lost 0 bases and the J gene lost 6 bases, with 18 bases spanning the gap. The CDR3 has 15 residues. DNA of the CDR3: TGCAGTGCTAGAGATTCTAGTCGGAGGTGGGGCGAGCAGTACTTC. It translates to CSARDSSRRWGEQYF.

Only a few counts were recorded for this clonotype. This sequence joins TRBV10-2 and TRBJ2-1; weak D call: TRBD2 (6 bases). Germline CDR1 is WSHSY and CDR2 is SAAADI. The length of the CDR3 is 14 residues. V was clipped by 6 bases and J by 3 bases, with 12 bases between them. This chain's CDR3 is CASRQRVYYNEQFF. The CDR3 region has the DNA TGCGCCAGCAGGCAGCGGGTCTACTACAATGAGCAGTTCTTC.

The chain carries TRBV7-9 and TRBJ2-3; 11 bases are shared with TRBD2. Germline loops: CDR1 SEHNR, CDR2 FQNEAQ (reference sequence). The CDR3 runs to 17 residues. Trimming took 0 bases from V and 4 from J; bases not matched to a gene: 6. The CDR3 protein is CASSLALASGRSDTQYF. In DNA, the CDR3 is TGTGCCAGCAGCTTAGCCCTCGCTAGCGGGAGGTCAGATACGCAGTATTTT.

This clonotype was observed many times. The V gene is TRBV20-1, the J gene TRBJ2-4; 7 bases are a match to TRBD1. V shed 4 bases, J shed 0 bases, and the junction held 6 bases outside the gene matches. This CDR3 is 15 amino acids long. Germline assignment: CDR1 DFQATT and CDR2 SNEGSKA (reference sequence). CDR3 bases: TGCAGTGCTATCCGGGACAGATTAGCCAAAAACATTCAGTACTTC. Protein: CSAIRDRLAKNIQYF.

This clonotype was counted many times. The chain recombines TRBV12-3 or TRBV12-4 with TRBJ2-2, with 8 bases matching TRBD2. V shed 6 bases, J shed 0 bases, and the junction held 3 bases outside the gene matches. The CDR3 has 15 residues. The CDR3 DNA follows: TGTGCCAGCAGCAATAGCGGGACGAACACCGGGGAGCTGTTTTTT. As protein: CASSNSGTNTGELFF.

The genes are TRBV6-4 and TRBJ2-1; TRBD1 matches 7 bases. The ends lost 8 bases at V and 0 bases at J; junction bases unmatched: 10. CDR1 MRHNA and CDR2 SNTAGT come from the germline V gene. There are 16 residues in the CDR3. The CDR3 loop reads CASFRQGLISYNEQFF. The CDR3 nucleotides are TGTGCCAGCTTTCGACAGGGCCTTATCTCCTACAATGAGCAGTTCTTC.

The genes are TRBV5-5 and TRBJ2-7; 7 bases are shared with TRBD2. The germline gives CDR1 SGHKS, CDR2 YYEKEE (reference sequence). V lost 2 bases, J lost 2 bases, and 7 bases stayed unmatched. The CDR3 has 15 amino acids. DNA of the CDR3: TGTGCCAGCAGCTTATCGCCGGGACTACCCTACGAGCAGTACTTC. Translated, it gives CASSLSPGLPYEQYF.

The V call is TRBV6-2 or TRBV6-3, the J call TRBJ2-3, with D unclear. Trimming left V 6 bases short and J 2 bases short, with 6 bases between. The CDR3 covers 12 residues. CDR1 and CDR2 from the germline V gene are MNHEY and SVGEGT. The CDR3 DNA is TGTGCCAGCAGGTCACACACAGATACGCAGTATTTT. Its translation is CASRSHTDTQYF.

This clonotype was recorded at least ten times. The V gene is TRBV20-1, the J gene TRBJ2-4; 14 bases fit TRBD2. V was clipped by 8 bases and J by 6 bases; unmatched bases: 3. The CDR3 length is 13 residues. The germline gives CDR1 DFQATT, CDR2 SNEGSKA (reference sequence). The chain's CDR3 is CSTGTSGGNIQYF. As DNA, the CDR3 is TGCAGTACCGGGACTAGCGGGGGAAACATTCAGTACTTC.

The chain couples TRBV20-1 to TRBJ2-2; 8 nucleotides agree with TRBD2. This CDR3 is built from 14 residues. The V gene end was trimmed by 5 bases and the J gene end by 3 bases; junction bases not matched to a gene: 5. Germline-derived CDR1 and CDR2 are DFQATT and SNEGSKA (reference sequence). Here the CDR3 reads CSAQAGEHTGELFF. DNA for the CDR3: TGCAGTGCTCAAGCGGGAGAGCACACCGGGGAGCTGTTTTTT.

V is TRBV25-1 and J is TRBJ2-7; TRBD1 agrees at 7 bases. This CDR3 spans 14 amino acids. V was pared by 3 bases and J by 1 base, with 3 bases of the junction left unmatched. CDR1 and CDR2 from the germline V gene are MGHDK and SYGVNS. The CDR3 DNA reads TGTGCCAGCAGTGAGCCAGGGGGATCCTACGAGCAGTACTTC. This encodes CASSEPGGSYEQYF.

This clonotype was found a few times. V is TRBV29-1 and J is TRBJ2-2; unclear D gene. The CDR3 has 13 residues. Germline V CDR1 and CDR2: SQVTM, ANQGSEA. The germline V and J ends were trimmed by 4 bases and 5 bases, with 11 bases remaining between them. The CDR3 loop reads CSVGGSFTGELFF. The CDR3 coding sequence is TGCAGCGTTGGGGGTAGCTTTACCGGGGAGCTGTTTTTT.

The chain combines TRBV2 with TRBJ1-2; 8 nucleotides align to TRBD1. The J segment lost 0 bases and the V segment lost 7 bases, leaving 4 bases of the junction unmatched. CDR1 is SNHLY, CDR2 FYNNEI, per germline. The CDR3 is 14 amino acids. CDR3 region: CASKGQAANYGYTF. The CDR3 DNA reads as TGTGCCAGCAAGGGACAGGCGGCTAACTATGGCTACACCTTC.

This chain connects TRBV6-6 to TRBJ2-4; TRBD1 is a possible D gene (5 bases). Germline V lookup: CDR1 MNHNY, CDR2 SVGAGI (reference sequence). Trimming stripped 0 bases from V and 6 bases from J, with 6 bases between. CDR3 size: 13 residues. In nucleotides, the CDR3 is TGTGCCAGCAGTTACTCAGACAGAAACATTCAGTACTTC. This translates into CASSYSDRNIQYF.

This clonotype was recorded many times. The V gene is TRBV6-6, the J gene TRBJ2-5; D is ambiguous. Trimming removed 5 bases at V and 4 bases at J, with 5 bases between. Germline assignment: CDR1 MNHNY and CDR2 SVGAGI (reference sequence). The CDR3 loop spans 11 amino acids. The CDR3 sequence: CASSTVETQYF. DNA of the CDR3: TGTGCCAGCAGTACCGTAGAGACCCAGTACTTC.

The chain combines TRBV6-6 with TRBJ1-4; D not resolved. The V end was cut by 7 bases, the J end by 5 bases, with 11 bases between. The V gene's germline CDR1 is MNHNY and CDR2 SVGAGI (reference sequence). The CDR3 covers 13 residues. The CDR3 DNA reads as TGTGCCAGCACGTCAGTGCCAAATGAAAAACTGTTTTTT. This sequence encodes CASTSVPNEKLFF.